This entry lists 30 T cell receptor beta chains sequenced from one sample in a study of T cell repertoires in cytomegalovirus infection. One entry per CDR3 protein, called by TCRdb with MiXCR from the reads. The table has roughly 760,000 distinct CDR3 sequences, approximately 40% seen once. The material sequenced was PBMCs. All receptors come from a human donor in good health (CMV status not recorded). Some clones in this sample may be carry-over from other donors' samples.

The chain combines TRBV24-1 with TRBJ2-3; the match to TRBD2 covers 7 bases. The germline gives CDR1 KGHDR, CDR2 SFDVKD. V was clipped by 4 bases and J by 1 base; unmatched bases: 1. This CDR3 contains 14 residues. This chain's CDR3 is CATSDSGGTDTQYF. The CDR3 region has the DNA TGTGCCACCAGTGACAGCGGGGGCACAGATACGCAGTATTTT.

Only a few counts were recorded for this clonotype. The genes are TRBV5-1 and TRBJ2-7; possibly TRBD2 for D (5 bases). This CDR3 spans 14 amino acids. Germline V gene sequence: CDR1 SGHRS, CDR2 YFSETQ. V was pared by 4 bases and J by 3 bases, with 14 bases between. The CDR3 sequence: CASSPRTDDYEQYF. CDR3 bases: TGCGCCAGCAGCCCTCGGACTGATGACTACGAGCAGTACTTC.

The chain is built from TRBV27 and TRBJ2-7; TRBD1 might be the D (6 bases). V lost 5 bases and J 4 bases, leaving 21 bases between the germline ends. CDR3 length equals 16 residues. CDR1 is MNHEY, CDR2 SMNVEV, per germline (reference sequence). The CDR3: CASSLEYGTYYYEQYF. CDR3 bases: TGTGCCAGCAGTCTAGAGTACGGGACATACTATTACGAGCAGTACTTC.

CDR3: CASSEAPDSINEKLFF. The CDR3 DNA reads as TGTGCCAGCAGTGAAGCGCCGGACAGCATTAATGAAAAACTGTTTTTT. The genes are TRBV2 and TRBJ1-4, with D possibly TRBD1 on 6 matching bases. The CDR3 totals 16 residues. Trimming removed 0 bases at V and 4 bases at J, with 12 bases between. Per germline, CDR1 SNHLY and CDR2 FYNNEI.

The chain is built from TRBV28 and TRBJ1-2, with D unresolved. Germline CDR1 MDHEN, CDR2 SYDVKM. CDR3 length: 13 amino acids. V was shortened by 6 bases and J by 2 bases, with 10 bases between the two germline ends. CDR3 coding DNA: TGTGCCAGCAGGACAAACCCGAACTATGGCTACACCTTC. Translated, it gives CASRTNPNYGYTF.

This clonotype was seen only a few times. V is TRBV7-9 and J is TRBJ2-7, with D perhaps matching TRBD1 or TRBD2 (5 bases each). Germline-derived CDR1 and CDR2 are SEHNR and FQNEAQ (reference sequence). The CDR3 totals 17 residues. Between the trimmed V and J ends, which lost 5 bases and 0 bases, there was a span of 20 bases. The DNA of the CDR3 is TGTGCCAGCAGCCTACCAAAGGAGGACACTTACTCCTACGAGCAGTACTTC. This codes for CASSLPKEDTYSYEQYF. Together with reference TRBV7-9 and TRBJ2-7, the CDR3 gives the full variable domain: DTGVSQNPRHKITKRGQNVTFRCDPISEHNRLYWYRQTLGQGPEFLTYFQNEAQLEKSRLLSDRFSAERPKGSFSTLEIQRTEQGDSAMYLCASSLPKEDTYSYEQYFGPGTRLTVT.

The chain employs TRBV7-2 and TRBJ2-7; 9 bases line up with TRBD1. J was trimmed by 5 bases and V by 4 bases; bases with no gene match: 9. Germline V gene lookup returns CDR1 SGHTA and CDR2 FQGNSA. The CDR3 spans 15 residues. CDR3 sequence: CASSYTGTGINEQYF. CDR3 nucleotides: TGTGCCAGCAGCTACACCGGGACAGGGATCAACGAGCAGTACTTC.

In its sample, this clonotype was seen a few times. This sequence joins TRBV5-1 and TRBJ1-2; D is possibly TRBD1 (5 bases). The germline V gene encodes CDR1 SGHRS and CDR2 YFSETQ. The CDR3 is 13 amino acids. The ends were cut back, 2 bases at V and 7 bases at J, with 12 bases in the middle. The CDR3 DNA sequence: TGCGCCAGCAGCTTAGGCGGGACTCGTGGCTACACCTTC. It is translated as CASSLGGTRGYTF.

This clonotype was counted a few times. The chain links TRBV9 to TRBJ2-3; TRBD2 aligns across 7 bases. The CDR3 is 14 amino acids. Germline CDR1 and CDR2: SGDLS and YYNGEE. The trim removed 3 bases at V and 10 bases at J, leaving 11 bases unmatched. The CDR3 nucleotides are TGTGCCAGCAGCGACAGCGGGACTATTGGTTCGCAGTATTTT. The encoded protein is CASSDSGTIGSQYF.

There are many counts of this clonotype. V is TRBV7-2 and J is TRBJ1-1; D not certain. There are 14 residues in the CDR3. Germline lookup yields CDR1 SGHTA and CDR2 FQGNSA. V gave up 3 bases and J gave up 3 bases, with 11 bases separating them. CDR3: CASSFGEPYTEAFF. The CDR3 coding sequence is TGTGCCAGCAGCTTTGGCGAACCCTACACTGAAGCTTTCTTT.

This clonotype appeared a few times. The V call is TRBV19, the J call TRBJ1-3; tentative D call: TRBD1 (5 bases). Germline lookup yields CDR1 LNHDA and CDR2 SQIVND (reference sequence). The CDR3 totals 13 residues. V was cut by 8 bases and J by 4 bases, with 12 bases left in between. CDR3 in amino acids: CASASGDGNTIYF. The CDR3 DNA is TGTGCCAGTGCAAGCGGGGACGGAAACACCATATATTTT.

The gene calls are TRBV7-9 and TRBJ2-5; D perhaps matches TRBD2 (5 bases). Germline lookup yields CDR1 SEHNR and CDR2 FQNEAQ (reference sequence). V lost 2 bases and J 2 bases, leaving 9 bases between the germline ends. CDR3 length: 14 residues. The CDR3 nucleotides read TGTGCCAGCAGCTTATTAGAGCGGCAAGAGACCCAGTACTTC. It translates to CASSLLERQETQYF.

V is TRBV19 and J is TRBJ1-1; 8 bases are shared with TRBD1. Germline V gives CDR1 LNHDA, CDR2 SQIVND (reference sequence). This CDR3 comprises 14 residues. Trimming at V came to 5 bases and at J to 0 bases, leaving 2 bases not matched to a gene. CDR3 residues: CASSETGVNTEAFF. The CDR3 DNA is TGTGCCAGTAGTGAGACAGGGGTGAACACTGAAGCTTTCTTT.

V gene TRBV20-1 combines with J gene TRBJ1-1; 9 bases map to TRBD1. The germline V gene encodes CDR1 DFQATT and CDR2 SNEGSKA (reference sequence). Unmatched junction bases numbered 17, after V lost 0 bases and J lost 6 bases. The CDR3 has 18 residues. The CDR3 reads CSARDTGQGVAGFAEAFF. The CDR3 DNA reads TGCAGTGCTAGAGATACGGGACAGGGCGTAGCGGGGTTTGCTGAAGCTTTCTTT.

The table lists this clonotype with a few counts. The chain joins TRBV15 to TRBJ1-1, with D perhaps TRBD1 (5 bases). The CDR3 spans 15 residues. Germline values: CDR1 LNHNV, CDR2 YYDKDF (reference sequence). Deletions cut 0 bases from V and 0 bases from J, with 8 bases between. DNA of the CDR3: TGTGCCACCAGCAGAGACAGGGCCATGAACACTGAAGCTTTCTTT. Translated: CATSRDRAMNTEAFF.

This clonotype was picked up many times. The chain combines TRBV7-6 with TRBJ2-5; D gene ambiguous. Trimming removed 5 bases from V and 3 bases from J, with 7 bases in between. CDR1 and CDR2 from the germline V gene are SGHVS and FNYEAQ. The CDR3 sequence is 12 residues long. The CDR3 DNA reads TGTGCCAGCAGCCACACCGAAGAGACCCAGTACTTC. Its translation is CASSHTEETQYF.

This clonotype was counted at least ten times. The rearrangement uses TRBV7-3 and TRBJ2-3; 8 nucleotides agree with TRBD1. After removal of 5 bases from V and 0 bases from J, the junction contained 4 bases not matched to a gene. The CDR3 sequence is 15 residues long. CDR1 and CDR2 from the germline V gene are SGHTA and FQGTGA. The DNA of the CDR3 is TGTGCCAGCAGCCAGGGGGCCTCTAGCACAGATACGCAGTATTTT. Protein sequence: CASSQGASSTDTQYF.

Of note for this clonotype: A much larger clonotype is one base distant, so this may be a read error. This chain links TRBV7-2 with TRBJ1-1; D remains unclear. The CDR3 covers 13 residues. Germline V gene data show CDR1 as SGHTA and CDR2 as FQGNSA. Trimming stripped 9 bases from V and 2 bases from J, with 13 bases between. DNA of the CDR3: TGTGCCAGAAGCCCAACAAGAAACACTGAAGCTTTCTTT. It yields the protein CARSPTRNTEAFF.

This clonotype came up once. Being one base from a much bigger clone, this may be a read error. J is TRBJ2-7 and V is TRBV7-9; no definite D call. This CDR3 has 12 amino acids. Germline CDR1 SEHNR, CDR2 FQNEAQ (reference sequence). The CDR3 DNA reads TGTGCCAGCAGCCGTACCGGACGCGAGCATTACTTC. It encodes CASSRTGREHYF.

This clonotype was seen only once. This chain joins TRBV5-4 and TRBJ2-3; 11 bases map to TRBD2. Per the germline V gene, CDR1 is SGHNT and CDR2 is YYREEE (reference sequence). The CDR3 extends over 16 amino acids. J gave up 5 bases and V 4 bases, and 9 bases lay outside the gene matches. The CDR3 sequence: CASSPPGLADLDTQYF. The CDR3 DNA is TGTGCCAGCAGCCCTCCGGGACTAGCGGATTTAGATACGCAGTATTTT.

The chain couples TRBV5-6 to TRBJ1-2; 9 bases map to TRBD1. Looked up from germline, CDR1 is SGHDT and CDR2 is YYEEEE. The CDR3 contains 15 residues. With 7 bases clipped from V and 8 bases from J, the junction kept 15 bases outside the gene matches. The CDR3 region has the DNA TGTGCCAGCGATCATTTTGTCCGGGACAGGGTCGGCTACACCTTC. Translating gives CASDHFVRDRVGYTF.

There are a few counts of this clonotype. The chain uses TRBV28 and TRBJ1-6; weak D call: TRBD1 (5 bases). The CDR3 sequence is 15 residues long. Deletions cut 1 base from V and 9 bases from J, with 13 bases between. The V gene's germline CDR1 is MDHEN and CDR2 SYDVKM. CDR3 DNA: TGTGCCAGCAGTTTATATACAGGAGCGGCTTCACCCCTCCACTTT. The encoded protein is CASSLYTGAASPLHF. Filled out from reference TRBV28 and TRBJ1-6, the complete variable domain reads DVKVTQSSRYLVKRTGEKVFLECVQDMDHENMFWYRQDPGLGLRLIYFSYDVKMKEKGDIPEGYSVSREKKERFSLILESASTNQTSMYLCASSLYTGAASPLHFGNGTRLTVT.

This clonotype has just a few counts. V gene TRBV20-1 combines with J gene TRBJ2-7, with D tentatively TRBD2 (6 bases). This CDR3 region has 13 residues. Trimming removed 3 bases from V and 0 bases from J, with 9 bases in between. CDR1 and CDR2 (germline): DFQATT, SNEGSKA (reference sequence). CDR3 sequence (DNA): TGCAGTGCTAGGGGACTCAGCTCCTACGAGCAGTACTTC. It specifies CSARGLSSYEQYF.

This sequence joins TRBV25-1 and TRBJ1-1, with 10 bases lining up with TRBD1. The CDR3 is 15 amino acids. The ends lost 2 bases at V and 7 bases at J; junction bases unmatched: 7. Germline assignment: CDR1 MGHDK and CDR2 SYGVNS. DNA for the CDR3: TGTGCCAGCAGTGAAGGCGGACAGGGGGGAGATGAAGCTTTCTTT. Its protein is CASSEGGQGGDEAFF.

Worth noting for this clonotype: This clone may be a read error of a much larger clone one base away. The gene calls are TRBV4-1 and TRBJ2-1, with TRBD2 matching 9 bases. Looked up from germline, CDR1 is MGHRA and CDR2 is YSYEKL. This CDR3 has 16 amino acids. DNA for the CDR3: TGCGCCAGCAGCCATTTAGGCGGGAGGGCGGACAATGTGCAGTTCTTC. Its translation: CASSHLGGRADNVQFF.

A word on this clonotype: This sequence may be a read error, since a much larger clone differs from it by one base. The chain combines TRBV7-2 with TRBJ1-2; 9 bases are shared with TRBD1. Germline V gene data show CDR1 as SGHTA and CDR2 as FQGNSA. The CDR3 is 16 amino acids. V trimming: 8 bases; J trimming: 5 bases; junction bases outside the gene matches: 15. Here the CDR3 reads CASRIGTGLLPYGYTF. The DNA of the CDR3 is TGTGCCAGCCGCATAGGGACAGGGCTGCTTCCTTATGGCTACACCTTC.

This rearrangement joins TRBV6-1 to TRBJ1-1, with a weak D call TRBD1 (5 bases). This CDR3 has 17 amino acids. The germline V and J ends were trimmed by 4 bases and 0 bases, with 18 bases remaining between them. Germline V gives CDR1 MNHNS, CDR2 SASEGT. The DNA of the CDR3 is TGTGCCAGCAGTGCAACTCATTTGACAGCCCTGAACACTGAAGCTTTCTTT. Translating it yields CASSATHLTALNTEAFF.

The rearrangement joins TRBV7-2 to TRBJ2-4, with 7 bases fitting TRBD1. Germline CDR1 SGHTA, CDR2 FQGNSA. The V segment lost 5 bases and the J segment 1 base; nucleotides outside the gene matches: 11. CDR3 length: 17 residues. In DNA, the CDR3 is TGTGCCAGCAGCGACGACAGGGTGCGTGTGGCCAAAAACATTCAGTACTTC. Its protein product is CASSDDRVRVAKNIQYF.

This clonotype was observed at least ten times. The chain is built from TRBV7-9 and TRBJ2-7; 11 nucleotides agree with TRBD2. Per the germline V gene, CDR1 is SEHNR and CDR2 is FQNEAQ (reference sequence). This CDR3 spans 16 amino acids. V shed 5 bases and J 3 bases; nucleotides not matched to a gene: 9. Here the CDR3 DNA reads TGTGCCAGCAGCCCGACTAGCGGGATAAGGATCTACGAGCAGTACTTC. Translating gives CASSPTSGIRIYEQYF.

This clonotype was counted once. The J gene is TRBJ2-5, the V gene TRBV6-6; D unclear. The CDR3 is made up of 15 amino acids. Trimming removed 6 bases from V and 4 bases from J, with 18 bases in between. Germline CDR1 MNHNY, CDR2 SVGAGI (reference sequence). CDR3 region: CASSPSWAVAETQYF. As DNA, the CDR3 is TGTGCCAGCAGCCCATCTTGGGCCGTAGCAGAGACCCAGTACTTC.